This T cell receptor beta chain was observed in a study of T cells in Graves' hyperthyroidism and ophthalmopathy. Graves' hyperthyroidism is called stable when ophthalmopathy does not progress within 18 months. Together with thyroid ultrasound, orbital computed tomography, serum thyroxine and TRAb, clinical symptoms were used for diagnoses. This clonotype was seen a handful of times. Its antigen is not identified. This CDR3 has 14 amino acids. Trimming stripped 5 bases from V and 3 bases from J, with 14 bases between. Germline V gene sequence: CDR1 LNHDA, CDR2 SQIVND (reference sequence). From RNA transcripts, TCR beta CDR3 regions were amplified. Researchers ran a first-round RT-PCR on the TCR CDR3 using the HTBI primer set. TCRdb passed the multiplex PCR reads through MiXCR, listing each CDR3 protein once. The table has 700,000 or so distinct CDR3 sequences, less than 20% seen once. Broader study findings: Model-based prediction identified ophthalmopathy a median 6.5 months prior to its onset.

The specimen sequenced was blood. The source of this sequence is a man younger than 35 with Graves' hyperthyroidism. The chain combines TRBV19 with TRBJ2-7; D may be TRBD1 or TRBD2 (5 bases each). The CDR3, as DNA: TGTGCCAGTAGTGGTGGGGGTGGTGGCTACGAGCAGTACTTC. Translation: CASSGGGGGYEQYF.